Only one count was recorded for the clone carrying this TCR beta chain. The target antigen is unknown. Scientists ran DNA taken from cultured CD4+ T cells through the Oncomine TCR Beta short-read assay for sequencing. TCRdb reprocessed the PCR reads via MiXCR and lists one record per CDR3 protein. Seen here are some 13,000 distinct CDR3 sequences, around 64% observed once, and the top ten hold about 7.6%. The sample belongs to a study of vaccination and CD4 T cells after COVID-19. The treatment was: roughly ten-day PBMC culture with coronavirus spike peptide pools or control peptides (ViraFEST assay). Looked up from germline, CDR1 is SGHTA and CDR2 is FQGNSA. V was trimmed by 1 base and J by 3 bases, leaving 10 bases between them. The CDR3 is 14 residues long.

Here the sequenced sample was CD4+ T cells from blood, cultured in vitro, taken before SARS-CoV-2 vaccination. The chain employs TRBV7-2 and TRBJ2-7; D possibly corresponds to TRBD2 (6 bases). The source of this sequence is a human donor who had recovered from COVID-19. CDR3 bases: TGTGCCAGCAGCTTAGGGCGGGGCGGCTACGAGCAGTACTTC. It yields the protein CASSLGRGGYEQYF.